The next 30 T cell receptor beta chains were all read from a single sample in a study of radiotherapy plus CTLA-4 blockade in lung cancer. Clones were read by immunoSEQ multiplex PCR, and TCRdb kept only the in-frame ones, dropping some. The repertoire holds more than 65,000 clones, with roughly four fifths as singletons. This specimen consisted of peripheral blood, obtained from a patient treated with radiotherapy plus ipilimumab. The receptors shown here come from a human donor with non-small cell lung cancer who had stable disease on radiotherapy plus ipilimumab.

The V gene is TRBV7-9, the J gene TRBJ2-7; 7 nucleotides align to TRBD2. CDR3 length: 17 residues. Germline V CDR1 and CDR2: SEHNR, FQNEAQ (reference sequence). J gave up 0 bases and V 4 bases, and 12 bases lay outside the gene matches. The CDR3 protein is CASSSLNTGGSSYEQYF. CDR3 sequence (DNA): TGTGCCAGCAGCTCCCTGAACACGGGGGGTAGCTCCTACGAGCAGTACTTC.

This chain links TRBV6-1 with TRBJ1-5; TRBD1 is a possible D gene (6 bases). Trimming left V 2 bases short and J 6 bases short, with 17 bases between. Germline V CDR1 and CDR2: MNHNS, SASEGT. The CDR3 covers 16 residues. The DNA for the CDR3 is TGTGCCAGCAGTGAAAATACAGGGACCGGAGGTCAGCCCCAGCATTTT. Protein: CASSENTGTGGQPQHF.

V and J are TRBV30 and TRBJ2-3, with 8 bases that match TRBD2. V lost 3 bases and J lost 8; bases outside the gene matches: 10. There are 14 residues in the CDR3. From germline, CDR1 is GTSNPN and CDR2 SVGIG (reference sequence). The CDR3 loop reads CAWRRTAGGGTQYF. The DNA of the CDR3 is TGTGCCTGGAGAAGGACTGCGGGGGGCGGTACGCAGTATTTT.

Worth noting for this clone: At one end, the junction sequence differs from germline, possibly due to a read error. The V call is TRBV19, the J call TRBJ1-2; D is unresolved. The germline gives CDR1 LNHDA, CDR2 SQIVND (reference sequence). The CDR3 is 12 amino acids. The CDR3 region is CATSTRREGYTF. CDR3 sequence (DNA): TGTGCCACTAGTACTCGGCGCGAAGGCTACACCTTC. Based on the CDR3 plus reference TRBV19 and TRBJ1-2, the full variable domain is DGGITQSPKYLFRKEGQNVTLSCEQNLNHDAMYWYRQDPGQGLRLIYYSQIVNDFQKGDIAEGYSVSREKKESFPLTVTSAQKNPTAFYLCATSTRREGYTFGSGTRLTVV.

The V call is TRBV27, the J call TRBJ1-5; perhaps TRBD1 as D (5 bases). The germline CDR1 and CDR2 sequences are MNHEY and SMNVEV (reference sequence). The CDR3 length is 17 residues. V was clipped by 3 bases and J by 3 bases, with 18 bases between them. Here the CDR3 reads CASSFSPPGRHNQPQHF. DNA of the CDR3: TGTGCCAGCAGTTTCTCTCCCCCGGGACGTCACAATCAGCCCCAGCATTTT.

J is TRBJ2-1 and V is TRBV5-1; 12 nucleotides line up with TRBD2. The CDR3 spans 15 residues. V trimming: 4 bases; J trimming: 6 bases; junction bases outside the gene matches: 5. Germline V gene sequence: CDR1 SGHRS, CDR2 YFSETQ. The CDR3 sequence: CASSVTSGGLNEQFF. For the CDR3, the DNA is TGCGCCAGCAGCGTAACTAGCGGGGGGCTCAATGAGCAGTTCTTC.

This sequence joins TRBV29-1 and TRBJ2-2, with TRBD1 matching over 11 bases. The junction had 7 bases not matched to a gene; V was cut back by 4 bases and J by 6 bases. Germline V gene data show CDR1 as SQVTM and CDR2 as ANQGSEA. This CDR3 contains 15 residues. CDR3: CSVVGQGALAGELFF. In DNA form, the CDR3 reads TGCAGCGTTGTCGGACAGGGGGCGCTGGCCGGGGAGCTGTTTTTT.

The chain recombines TRBV10-3 with TRBJ1-4; the D is unclear. Looked up from germline, CDR1 is ENHRY and CDR2 is SYGVKD. Trimming removed 0 bases from V and 7 bases from J, with 6 bases in between. The CDR3 contains 13 residues. The CDR3 loop reads CAISESLGEKLFF. The CDR3 nucleotides are TGTGCCATCAGTGAGTCCTTGGGTGAAAAACTGTTTTTT.

This chain connects TRBV29-1 to TRBJ2-2; D possibly matches TRBD1 or TRBD2 (5 bases each). V lost 4 bases and J 5 bases, leaving 14 bases between the germline ends. Germline V gives CDR1 SQVTM, CDR2 ANQGSEA. This CDR3 spans 14 amino acids. CDR3 nucleotide sequence: TGCAGCGTTGCTAAGGGGCGGGTAACCGGGGAGCTGTTTTTT. It specifies CSVAKGRVTGELFF.

This clone has just one count. The rearrangement uses TRBV4-2 and TRBJ2-2; D is ambiguous. Looked up from germline, CDR1 is LGHNA and CDR2 is YNFKEQ. Between the trimmed V and J ends, which lost 0 bases and 3 bases, there was a span of 5 bases. This CDR3 spans 14 amino acids. The CDR3 here is CASSQERYTGELFF. The CDR3 DNA is TGTGCCAGCAGCCAAGAGAGATACACCGGGGAGCTGTTTTTT.

This clone was counted a few times. Written as DNA, the CDR3 is TGCGCCAGCAGCTTGGAGGTAGGGGCGAACACCGGGGAGCTGTTTTTT. Its translation: CASSLEVGANTGELFF. This chain connects TRBV5-1 to TRBJ2-2; possibly TRBD1 for D (5 bases). V was shortened by 0 bases and J by 0 bases, with 9 bases between the two germline ends. Germline V gene sequence: CDR1 SGHRS, CDR2 YFSETQ. The CDR3 length is 16 residues.

The chain combines TRBV5-1 with TRBJ1-1, with D possibly matching TRBD1 (6 bases). In germline, CDR1 is SGHRS, CDR2 YFSETQ. V lost 5 bases to trimming and J lost 7 bases, with 18 bases between them. The CDR3 is made up of 14 amino acids. CDR3 sequence (DNA): TGCGCCAGCAGGAAACAGGGAGGGGAAGATGAAGCTTTCTTT. Amino acids: CASRKQGGEDEAFF.

This clone was counted once. The gene calls are TRBV19 and TRBJ1-4, with 11 positions matching TRBD1. CDR1 and CDR2 (germline): LNHDA, SQIVND (reference sequence). Trimming cost V 6 bases and J 4 bases; bases outside gene matches: 10. The CDR3 spans 17 residues. Here the CDR3 DNA reads TGTGCCAGTAGCACCGGGACAGGGGGGAGAGTTAATGAAAAACTGTTTTTT. It encodes CASSTGTGGRVNEKLFF. The full variable domain, its missing parts supplied by reference TRBV19 and TRBJ1-4, is DGGITQSPKYLFRKEGQNVTLSCEQNLNHDAMYWYRQDPGQGLRLIYYSQIVNDFQKGDIAEGYSVSREKKESFPLTVTSAQKNPTAFYLCASSTGTGGRVNEKLFFGSGTQLSVL.

The table lists this clone with a count of one. The chain couples TRBV9 to TRBJ2-7; D may match TRBD1 or TRBD2 (6 bases each). Trimming cost V 0 bases and J 3 bases, with 10 bases left between them. The CDR3 has 14 residues. The germline CDR1 and CDR2 sequences are SGDLS and YYNGEE. CDR3 in DNA: TGTGCCAGCAGCGTAGCTGGAGGGGGCTACGAGCAGTACTTC. Protein: CASSVAGGGYEQYF.

The J gene is TRBJ2-1, the V gene TRBV14, with a weak D call TRBD1 (5 bases). The CDR3 runs to 12 residues. The germline V gene encodes CDR1 SGHDN and CDR2 FVKESK. V lost 1 base to trimming and J lost 8 bases, with 6 bases between them. Written as DNA, the CDR3 is TGTGCCAGCAGCCAAGGGGGCTATGAGCAGTTCTTC. Translating it yields CASSQGGYEQFF.

The chain uses TRBV10-2 and TRBJ1-6; D unclear. CDR1 and CDR2 from the germline V gene are WSHSY and SAAADI. CDR3 length: 13 residues. The V end lost 6 bases, the J end lost 6 bases, and 9 bases lay between the germline ends. CDR3 DNA sequence: TGCGCCAGCAGAGACTCTTTTAATTCACCCCTCCACTTT. This translates into CASRDSFNSPLHF.

The chain employs TRBV5-1 and TRBJ2-7; D is perhaps TRBD2 (5 bases). V lost 3 bases and J 0 bases, leaving 13 bases between the germline ends. The CDR3 is 15 residues long. Looked up from germline, CDR1 is SGHRS and CDR2 is YFSETQ. CDR3 region: CASSWETNLSYEQYF. The CDR3 nucleotides read TGCGCCAGCAGCTGGGAGACGAACCTCTCCTACGAGCAGTACTTC.

This sequence joins TRBV5-4 and TRBJ1-3, with D perhaps TRBD1 (6 bases). Per germline, CDR1 SGHNT and CDR2 YYREEE (reference sequence). The CDR3 is 16 amino acids. The V gene lost 4 bases and the J gene lost 0 bases, with 14 bases spanning the gap. The CDR3 DNA reads TGTGCCAGCAGCAAGGGGGGGTCTCTCTCTGGAAACACCATATATTTT. This codes for CASSKGGSLSGNTIYF.

The chain joins TRBV4-1 to TRBJ1-4, with TRBD1 identical over 7 bases. This CDR3 is 18 amino acids long. CDR1 and CDR2 (germline): MGHRA, YSYEKL. After removal of 1 base from V and 3 bases from J, the junction contained 11 bases not matched to a gene. The CDR3 bases are TGCGCCAGCAGCCAAGTGGGGCAGGGGGAAGTTCCTAATGAAAAACTGTTTTTT. Translated: CASSQVGQGEVPNEKLFF.

The V gene is TRBV6-1, the J gene TRBJ2-7; 9 bases line up with TRBD1. The CDR3 is 15 residues long. Trimming cost V 3 bases and J 6 bases; bases outside gene matches: 9. Looked up from germline, CDR1 is MNHNS and CDR2 is SASEGT. This CDR3 reads CASSEETGGHREQYF. CDR3 DNA: TGTGCCAGCAGTGAGGAGACAGGGGGGCATCGCGAGCAGTACTTC.

The chain employs TRBV28 and TRBJ2-7; D not resolved. The CDR3 is 14 amino acids. Germline assignment: CDR1 MDHEN and CDR2 SYDVKM. With 5 bases removed from V and 2 bases from J, the gap between germline ends came to 13 bases. The CDR3 nucleotides are TGTGCCAGCAGTCGCCCCGGGCCCGCCTACGAGCAGTACTTC. Its protein product is CASSRPGPAYEQYF.

This rearrangement joins TRBV6-1 to TRBJ2-7, with 9 positions matching TRBD1. The V gene end was trimmed by 4 bases and the J gene end by 3 bases; junction bases not matched to a gene: 13. Germline loops: CDR1 MNHNS, CDR2 SASEGT. The CDR3 runs 17 residues. CDR3 DNA sequence: TGTGCCAGCAGTGCCCGAAGGAGAAGACAGGGGGGCTACGAGCAGTACTTC. Translation gives CASSARRRRQGGYEQYF.

J is TRBJ2-3 and V is TRBV2, with 12 bases fitting TRBD2. The ends lost 7 bases at V and 0 bases at J; junction bases unmatched: 5. In germline, CDR1 is SNHLY, CDR2 FYNNEI. The CDR3 is made up of 16 amino acids. The CDR3 spells CASNRLAGASTDTQYF. As DNA, the CDR3 is TGTGCCAGCAATAGACTAGCGGGAGCTAGCACAGATACGCAGTATTTT.

The chain recombines TRBV5-8 with TRBJ2-4; D gene unclear. The V gene's germline CDR1 is SGHTS and CDR2 YDEGEE. V lost 0 bases and J lost 0, with 7 bases in between. The CDR3 length is 15 residues. In DNA, the CDR3 is TGTGCCAGCAGCTTGGGACTTCTAGCCAAAAACATTCAGTACTTC. Amino acids: CASSLGLLAKNIQYF.

The chain has TRBV27 and TRBJ1-1; 8 bases fit TRBD1. Trimming cost V 6 bases and J 0 bases; bases outside gene matches: 3. Per germline, CDR1 MNHEY and CDR2 SMNVEV (reference sequence). The CDR3 extends over 14 amino acids. The CDR3 DNA reads TGTGCCAGCAGGAGGGGACAGGTGAACACTGAAGCTTTCTTT. Amino acid sequence: CASRRGQVNTEAFF.

The chain employs TRBV7-8 and TRBJ1-1, with 9 nucleotides matching TRBD1. This CDR3 contains 15 residues. Germline lookup yields CDR1 SGHVS and CDR2 FQNEAQ. V lost 2 bases, J lost 2 bases, and 3 bases stayed unmatched. The CDR3 here is CASSLNTGGNTEAFF. In DNA form, the CDR3 reads TGTGCCAGCAGCTTAAATACAGGGGGCAACACTGAAGCTTTCTTT.

The rearrangement joins TRBV7-3 to TRBJ1-1; D is possibly TRBD1 (5 bases). CDR1 and CDR2 from the germline V gene are SGHTA and FQGTGA. V was shortened by 1 base and J by 2 bases, with 17 bases between the two germline ends. This CDR3 comprises 17 residues. CDR3: CASSLRRPGRTNTEAFF. The CDR3 DNA reads TGTGCCAGCAGCTTAAGACGGCCGGGACGGACTAACACTGAAGCTTTCTTT.

The rearrangement uses TRBV7-9 and TRBJ1-1, with D possibly matching TRBD1 (6 bases). V shed 1 base and J shed 5 bases, with 11 bases lying between them. CDR1 and CDR2 from the germline V gene are SEHNR and FQNEAQ (reference sequence). The CDR3 spans 14 residues. CDR3 sequence: CASSLVRGRTEAFF. DNA of the CDR3: TGTGCCAGCAGCTTAGTCAGGGGAAGGACTGAAGCTTTCTTT.

The chain links TRBV19 to TRBJ1-6; the D gene is possibly TRBD1 (5 bases). Germline lookup yields CDR1 LNHDA and CDR2 SQIVND (reference sequence). The CDR3 covers 16 residues. The V gene lost 5 bases and the J gene lost 0 bases, with 11 bases spanning the gap. This CDR3 reads CASSYTGGSYNSPLHF. The CDR3 DNA reads as TGTGCCAGTAGTTACACTGGGGGCTCCTATAATTCACCCCTCCACTTT.

This chain links TRBV5-1 with TRBJ1-2, with TRBD1 identical over 7 bases. The germline gives CDR1 SGHRS, CDR2 YFSETQ. The CDR3 sequence is 13 residues long. Trimming cost V 4 bases and J 4 bases; bases outside gene matches: 4. CDR3 in amino acids: CASSPRDSYGYTF. The CDR3 DNA is TGCGCCAGCAGCCCCCGGGACAGCTATGGCTACACCTTC. Filled out from reference TRBV5-1 and TRBJ1-2, the complete variable domain reads KAGVTQTPRYLIKTRGQQVTLSCSPISGHRSVSWYQQTPGQGLQFLFEYFSETQRNKGNFPGRFSGRQFSNSRSEMNVSTLELGDSALYLCASSPRDSYGYTFGSGTRLTVV.